This T cell receptor beta chain stems from a study of T cells in Graves' hyperthyroidism and ophthalmopathy. Study-wide background: Peripheral blood was secured at the point of initial diagnosis, before any treatment.

This clonotype has ten or more counts. Its antigen remains unknown. RNA transcripts provided the source from which TCR beta CDR3 regions were amplified. Primed by the HTBI set, a first-round RT-PCR was run on the TCR CDR3. TCRdb re-called the multiplex PCR reads with MiXCR, one entry per CDR3 protein. The sample holds some 600,000 distinct CDR3 sequences, around 14% seen once. The CDR3 consists of 16 residues. Germline assignment: CDR1 MDHEN and CDR2 SYDVKM. V lost 3 bases, J lost 1 base, and 3 bases stayed unmatched. General study results and limits: A model of 13 V-J features distinguished ophthalmopathy from stable hyperthyroidism.

Thyroid ultrasound and orbital computed tomography, with clinical symptoms and serum thyroxine and TRAb, informed diagnoses. Fresh peripheral blood, around 10 ml of it, supplied the PBMCs. This sequence originates from a woman aged 25 to 39 with Graves' hyperthyroidism that later progressed to Graves' ophthalmopathy. Sequenced: blood. The V call is TRBV28, the J call TRBJ2-2; TRBD2 agrees at 9 bases. Written as DNA, the CDR3 is TGTGCCAGCAGTTTTTTGACTAGCGGGAACACCGGGGAGCTGTTTTTT. Translating gives CASSFLTSGNTGELFF.